Given below is one TCR beta chain in context. Germline V gene sequence: CDR1 SNHLY, CDR2 FYNNEI. The J segment lost 6 bases and the V segment lost 5 bases, leaving 3 bases of the junction unmatched. The CDR3 extends over 13 amino acids. This sample is drawn from a study of cytomegalovirus exposure and HLA in healthy donors. 60 Vbeta and 13 Jbeta primers were used in PCR. Profiled with immunoSEQ multiplex PCR; TCRdb holds only in-frame clones, not every one. The repertoire includes 100,000 to 150,000 clones, roughly three quarters of them detected once, and roughly 1.5% sits in the top ten. The receptor's source is a woman aged 18 to 35 in good health and CMV-seronegative. V is TRBV2 and J is TRBJ2-1; 8 nucleotides agree with TRBD2. The sequenced material came from PBMCs. The CDR3 is CASSLSGGNEQFF. CDR3 DNA: TGTGCCAGCAGTCTCAGCGGGGGCAATGAGCAGTTCTTC.